This TCR beta chain was recorded in a study of shared clonotypes between healthy human individuals. Overall study results and limits: The study found lower generation probabilities in non-shared clonotypes than in those shared by all four donors.

Execution of the assay was at deep level. Each PCR replicate from the sorted subsets contained 200 to 250 ng DNA, which is about 31,000 T cell genomes. Original processing notes: ImmunoSEQ supplied junction-only sequences lacking quality scores, so filtering was different. Some clones are missing from TCRdb's copy, which holds only in-frame ones; the method was immunoSEQ multiplex PCR. V, J and clone size are those of that table, while D and trimming were read from the DNA. The table lists roughly 1 million clones, 75% of them singletons. CDR1 and CDR2 from the germline V gene are GTSNPN and SVGIG (reference sequence). Trimming took 2 bases from V and 10 from J, leaving 20 bases between them. The CDR3 length is 14 residues. Comments on this clone: Its antigen is unknown.

This receptor was identified in a man between 18 and 29 years old in good health. The sequencing sample was made of memory CD4+ T cells sorted from blood. The subset: CD45RA-negative fraction. The gene calls are TRBV30 and TRBJ2-5; tentatively, D is TRBD1 or TRBD2 (5 bases each). The CDR3 sequence is CAWSQVPGALDQYF. The CDR3 DNA is TGTGCCTGGAGTCAGGTGCCCGGGGCCCTAGACCAGTACTTC.